What follows describes a single TCR beta chain. The antigen this receptor binds is unknown. No clone much larger than this one lies a single base away; base qualities are absent. This record comes from a study of T cell repertoires in cytomegalovirus infection (dated 2019 in TCRdb). In terms of the full investigation: The peptide stimulations were aimed at well-studied HLA-B-restricted epitopes as well as recently identified HLA-C-restricted CMV epitopes, whose presentation resists viral immunomodulation. Donor HLA type was relevant to the analysis, because carriage of CMV infection together with the matching HLA type was indicated by public TCR beta signatures. Study-wide conclusions, independent of this receptor: The ex vivo response was dominated by HLA-C-restricted CMV-specific TCR beta clonotypes, which also provided the single most frequent clonotype in two of eight donors. Cumulative frequency of public TCR beta family members discriminated carriers of CMV infection plus the relevant HLA type in this cohort and an independent approximately 350-donor cohort.

CDR3 length: 12 amino acids, cysteine to phenylalanine. This entry keeps only the CDR3 DNA: 36 bases, framed from base 1. V loses 1 base of germline sequence and J loses 9 bases, and the interval between the two ends is 7 bases. Looking up the germline V gene yields CDR1 SGHNT and CDR2 YENEEA. The treatment or condition label here, explained by the study, means: in vitro stimulation with specific CMV peptide epitopes to enrich CMV-specific T cells. The sample was run on an Illumina HiSeq 1500. The raw public reads went through TCRdb reprocessing: fastp at Q25, MiXCR clone calling, in-frame beta chains kept. Records with the same CDR3 protein are collapsed into one entry carrying the most frequent genes and DNA. The sample data list 110,000 to 150,000 distinct CDR3 sequences, and around 30% of these were observed just once. The top ten clones comprise roughly half of the sample.

The receptor's source is a human donor in good health (CMV status not recorded). Some clones in this sample may be carry-over from other donors' samples. Source: CD8+ T cells from cultured PBMCs, taken from culture after CMV antigen stimulation. The V and J genes are TRBV11-3 and TRBJ2-1; the D gene is tentatively TRBD1 or TRBD2, each matching 5 bases. The sequenced DNA: TGTGCCAGCAGCTTAGGGGACCGTGAGCAGTTCTTC. The encoded protein is CASSLGDREQFF.